These 14 T cell receptor beta chains came from one sample sequenced in a study of radiation and T cells in renal cell carcinoma. TCRdb keeps only in-frame clones here, not all; method: immunoSEQ multiplex PCR. This table has 45,000 to 65,000 clones, 60% to 85% appearing once. The time point: baseline pretreatment blood. Treatment denoted: 15 Gy SBRT to primary tumor, nephrectomy 4 weeks later. Sequenced here: blood, sampled from a patient whose treatment included radiotherapy and nephrectomy. These receptors all come from a man aged 55-75 years with renal cell carcinoma.

The CDR3 spells CASRPSGPYSYPYEQYV. As DNA, the CDR3 is TGCGCCAGCAGACCGTCAGGCCCCTACAGTTATCCCTACGAGCAGTACGTC. This chain links TRBV23-1 with TRBJ2-7; D remains ambiguous. TRBV23-1 is classed as an ORF, of uncertain function. V lost 6 bases and J 2 bases, leaving 23 bases between the germline ends. The CDR3 is 17 residues long.

The rearrangement joins TRBV30 to TRBJ1-1; D gene unclear. CDR1 and CDR2 (germline): GTSNPN, SVGIG (reference sequence). Trimming left V 3 bases short and J 1 base short, with 6 bases between. The CDR3 loop spans 12 amino acids. As DNA, the CDR3 is TGTGCCTGGAGCGAGACGAACACTGAAGCTTTCTTT. It is translated as CAWSETNTEAFF.

V usage is TRBV19 and J usage is TRBJ2-5; D gene uncertain. CDR3 size: 16 residues. Trimming removed 3 bases at V and 1 base at J, with 15 bases between. Per germline, CDR1 LNHDA and CDR2 SQIVND (reference sequence). CDR3 residues: CASSIGQVRVQETQYF. The CDR3, as DNA: TGTGCCAGTAGTATTGGGCAGGTTAGGGTCCAAGAGACCCAGTACTTC.

This clone was detected a few times. V and J are TRBV6-1 and TRBJ2-1; D may be TRBD2 (6 bases). CDR3 length: 18 residues. Per germline, CDR1 MNHNS and CDR2 SASEGT. Trimming took off 0 bases at V and 4 bases at J, with 19 bases between the two ends. CDR3 DNA: TGTGCCAGCAGTGAAGCGCGAGGCGGGGCCCGAGATTACAATGAGCAGTTCTTC. It is translated as CASSEARGGARDYNEQFF.

There are a few counts of this clone. The rearrangement links TRBV2 to TRBJ1-5, with TRBD1 matching 8 bases. The CDR3 has 16 residues. J was trimmed by 1 base and V by 6 bases; bases with no gene match: 8. The germline V gene has CDR1 SNHLY and CDR2 FYNNEI. CDR3 amino acids: CASRDRDMGSNQPQHF. The CDR3 bases are TGTGCCAGCAGGGACAGGGATATGGGGAGCAATCAGCCCCAGCATTTT.

V is TRBV5-1 and J is TRBJ2-3; 12 bases agree with TRBD2. V shed 6 bases, J shed 2 bases, and the junction held 4 bases outside the gene matches. The CDR3 is 15 amino acids. CDR1 is SGHRS, CDR2 YFSETQ, per germline. The CDR3 reads CASIRTSGTTDTQYF. Here the CDR3 DNA reads TGCGCCAGCATCAGGACTAGCGGGACCACAGATACGCAGTATTTT.

The CDR3 loop reads CASSYPTRSNQPQHF. The CDR3 DNA sequence: TGTGCCAGCAGTTACCCGACCCGCAGTAATCAGCCCCAGCATTTT. This chain connects TRBV7-2 to TRBJ1-5; no clear D. Trimming stripped 6 bases from V and 4 bases from J, with 16 bases between. Per the germline V gene, CDR1 is SGHTA and CDR2 is FQGNSA. This CDR3 has 15 residues.

The chain uses TRBV7-6 and TRBJ1-3; 7 bases are a match to TRBD1. CDR1 and CDR2 (germline): SGHVS, FNYEAQ. This CDR3 contains 13 residues. V dropped 4 bases and J dropped 8; count of bases not matched to a gene: 5. The CDR3: CASSSGTVDTIYF. The DNA of the CDR3 is TGTGCCAGCAGCTCCGGGACAGTAGACACCATATATTTT.

The chain uses TRBV4-3 and TRBJ2-5; 9 bases match TRBD1. J lost 6 bases, V lost 5 bases, and 10 bases had no gene match. Germline assignment: CDR1 LGHNA and CDR2 YSLEER. This CDR3 spans 15 amino acids. For the CDR3, the DNA is TGCGCCAGCAGCGAGATACAGGGGGCTAGGAAGACCCAGTACTTC. Amino acids: CASSEIQGARKTQYF.

CDR3 nucleotide sequence: TGTGCCAGCAGTGATTCGGGACACCTTGGAGAGACCCAGTACTTC. Translating it yields CASSDSGHLGETQYF. The chain uses TRBV6-1 and TRBJ2-5; TRBD1 is a possible D gene (6 bases). V lost 3 bases and J lost 4, with 15 bases in between. CDR3 length: 15 residues. Germline V gene lookup returns CDR1 MNHNS and CDR2 SASEGT.

The CDR3 DNA reads as TGTGCCAGCAGCTTAGACGTACAGCTAAACACCGGGGAGCTGTTTTTT. As protein: CASSLDVQLNTGELFF. This rearrangement joins TRBV7-2 to TRBJ2-2; D gene unclear. Trimming cost V 1 base and J 2 bases, with 11 bases left between them. The CDR3 spans 16 residues. Germline CDR1 is SGHTA and CDR2 is FQGNSA.

This clone was counted a few times. The CDR3 sequence is CANRQAPRLGYTF. CDR3 coding DNA: TGTGCCAACCGACAGGCCCCACGACTTGGCTACACCTTC. The rearrangement joins TRBV10-3 to TRBJ1-2, with D possibly being TRBD1 (6 bases). This CDR3 is built from 13 residues. Germline V gene data show CDR1 as ENHRY and CDR2 as SYGVKD. Trimming removed 10 bases at V and 7 bases at J, with 19 bases between.

The V gene is TRBV6-1, the J gene TRBJ1-2; 7 positions match TRBD1. The germline V gene has CDR1 MNHNS and CDR2 SASEGT. V dropped 1 base and J dropped 2; count of bases not matched to a gene: 4. The CDR3 is made up of 15 amino acids. CDR3 coding DNA: TGTGCCAGCAGTGAAGATATAGGGGGCAACTATGGCTACACCTTC. Its protein product is CASSEDIGGNYGYTF.

V and J are TRBV7-9 and TRBJ1-2; D uncertain. The V end was cut by 1 base, the J end by 2 bases, with 5 bases between. The CDR3 totals 13 residues. Germline V lookup: CDR1 SEHNR, CDR2 FQNEAQ (reference sequence). The CDR3 sequence is CASSLDTNYGYTF. CDR3 DNA: TGTGCCAGCAGCTTAGACACGAACTATGGCTACACCTTC.